The source of this T cell receptor beta chain is a study of T cell responses to AZD1222 COVID-19 vaccine. Regarding this clone: The antigen remains unidentified.

V was trimmed by 4 bases and J by 4 bases, leaving 13 bases between them. CDR1 and CDR2 from the germline V gene are GTSNPN and SVGIG (reference sequence). The CDR3 consists of 13 residues. Some clones are missing from TCRdb's copy, which holds only in-frame ones; the method was immunoSEQ multiplex PCR. This repertoire shows some 160,000 clones, 88% found once; its top ten account for less than 6.5%. Findings of the study overall: In all cases, repertoires were sampled only after the peak T cell response. With dominance at 160-218 and 743-854, vaccine-associated CD4 TCRs spanned spike. Vaccination with two AZD1222 doses was followed by a rise in Spike-specific TCR breadth and depth. Baseline testing showed seropositivity in only six or seven AZD1222 recipients.

The receptor was isolated from an adult in good health. The sample consisted of peripheral blood, taken on day 0 of AZD1222 vaccination. The chain employs TRBV30 and TRBJ2-5; D perhaps matches TRBD1 (7 bases). The CDR3 DNA reads as TGTGCCTGGACTAGACAGGGAGGAGAGACCCAGTACTTC. Translated, it gives CAWTRQGGETQYF. Combining the CDR3 with reference TRBV30 and TRBJ2-5 gives the whole variable domain SQTIHQWPATLVQPVGSPLSLECTVEGTSNPNLYWYRQAAGRGLQLLFYSVGIGQISSEVPQNLSASRPQDRQFILSSKKLLLSDSGFYLCAWTRQGGETQYFGPGTRLLVL.